In this sample, the clone carrying this T cell receptor (beta chain) turned up many times. Its antigen is unidentified. Germline V gene sequence: CDR1 SGHDN, CDR2 FVKESK. Trimming removed 5 bases from V and 4 bases from J; junction bases left unmatched: 10. The CDR3 runs 16 residues. The data originate from a study of early T cells in non-severe SARS-CoV-2 infection. Study-wide points: Comparison of clonotypes with VDJdb favored anti-spike CD8 responses while missing private and CD4 specificities.

Separate cDNA molecules each had unique molecular identifiers attached to them. TCRdb redid the calling of the 5' RACE reads with MiXCR, one entry per CDR3 protein. The data hold 100,000 to 120,000 distinct CDR3 sequences, with 10% to 15% observed a single time. The material sequenced was whole blood, taken at baseline. The sequence was collected from an adult who was a healthcare worker with PCR-confirmed SARS-CoV-2 infection or an uninfected control (not recorded which). The rearrangement joins TRBV14 to TRBJ2-3; 9 bases line up with TRBD1. CDR3 sequence: CASSDAITGGADTQYF. The CDR3, as DNA: TGTGCCAGCAGCGACGCTATTACAGGGGGCGCAGATACGCAGTATTTT.